This TCR beta chain was documented in a study of cytotoxic CD8 clonotypes in ibrutinib-treated CLL. The wider study: Patient counts were ten to eleven relapsed/refractory, about 15 treatment-naive and 17 to 18 IGHV unmutated. Overall, about 25 responses were partial and 2 complete; following median roughly six years, around 15 patients stayed remitted and approximately 12 progressed. Study results and limitations: Baseline clonality, higher than in age-matched healthy donors, tracked circulating CD8+ T-cell counts.

As to this clone: Its target is not known.

Depth targeted 1 in 200,000 to 1 in 1 million T cells, averaging 10x coverage per clonotype. Clones were read by immunoSEQ multiplex PCR, and TCRdb kept only the in-frame ones, dropping some. The sample yields about 250,000 clones, under 75% seen once. Looked up from germline, CDR1 is MDHEN and CDR2 is SYDVKM. V dropped 5 bases and J dropped 0 bases, with 4 bases sitting between them. The CDR3 spans 12 residues. The rearrangement uses TRBV28 and TRBJ1-1; D call uncertain. This TCR was recovered from a human donor with chronic lymphocytic leukemia. The specimen was PBMCs, collected after 24 months of ibrutinib treatment. The CDR3 loop reads CASSILNTEAFF. CDR3 DNA: TGTGCCAGCAGTATACTGAACACTGAAGCTTTCTTT.